This T cell receptor (beta chain) appears in the sequencing data of a study of T-cell reconstitution after alpha-beta-depleted transplantation in children. Germline CDR1 and CDR2: SGHTA and FQGNSA. With 3 bases clipped from V and 0 bases from J, the junction kept 9 bases outside the gene matches. The CDR3 spans 17 residues. Findings and limits, study-wide: Counts and diversity of T cells one year after transplant came mostly from newly produced T cells. Several hundred rapidly expanded clones from non-depleted graft cells reportedly supplied alpha-beta T cells about two months post-transplant. Diversity of TCRbeta at day 60 was high in some patients, arising from surviving recipient T cells and thymic progenitors.

Points on this clonotype: The antigen is undetermined.

The TCRbeta library incorporated unique molecular identifiers. Each CDR3 protein is one row after TCRdb ran MiXCR on the PCR reads. This sample has fewer than 150,000 distinct CDR3 sequences; roughly 10% occur once, and the top ten carry about 25%. This receptor was taken from a girl under three years old who had a stem cell transplant for combined immunodeficiency, so the T cells may come from the graft donor. The input for sequencing was PBMCs, mostly from graft donor cells, taken 180 days after TCRalphabeta/CD19-depleted stem cell transplant. V and J are TRBV7-2 and TRBJ2-7; 9 bases fit TRBD2. The CDR3 region has the DNA TGTGCCAGCAGCTTTCCGGCAAGCGGGAGGTTCTCCTACGAGCAGTACTTC. Residues: CASSFPASGRFSYEQYF.